This T cell receptor (beta chain) originates from a study of OX40 agonist ivuxolimab in advanced cancers. Study at large: A diagnosis of hepatocellular carcinoma, melanoma, renal cell or head and neck cancer was present in dose-escalation patients.

TCRdb keeps only in-frame clones here, not all; method: immunoSEQ multiplex PCR. The sample gives roughly 50,000 clones, around nine tenths of which show up once; around 10% is in the top ten. This clonotype was sampled from an adult with an advanced solid tumor such as melanoma, head and neck, liver or kidney cancer. This specimen was CD4+ or CD8+ T cells sorted from blood, taken in a trial of the OX40 agonist ivuxolimab.

The CDR3 coding sequence is TGTGCCAGCAGTTACGGTGTTAGCACAGATACGCAGTATTTT. Protein: CASSYGVSTDTQYF. The chain couples TRBV6-5 to TRBJ2-3; D gene uncertain. Germline assignment: CDR1 MNHEY and CDR2 SVGAGI. This CDR3 region has 14 residues. Trimming removed 2 bases from V and 0 bases from J, with 6 bases in between.